This TCR beta chain appears in the sequencing data of a study of shared clonotypes between healthy human individuals. Notes on the study in general: Memory subsets had estimated richness that was generally smaller than that of naive subsets. What rarefaction showed was incomplete sorted-subset sequencing despite large depth.

Here immunoSEQ multiplex PCR was the method, and the copy in TCRdb shows in-frame clones only, minus some. This sample yields approximately 2.4 million clones, of which approximately 94% are seen a single time; roughly 0.13% belongs to the top ten. Researchers partitioned CD4+ cells into CD45RA+ naive and CD45RA-negative memory subsets. With respect to this clone: The antigen is not known.

The sequenced material came from naive CD4+ T cells sorted from blood. This sample's subset: CD45RA+ positively selected. This sequence originates from a man between 18 and 29 years old in good health.

The chain's CDR3 is CASSPFTGGTETQYF. CDR3 sequence (DNA): TGTGCCAGCTCACCTTTCACGGGGGGGACGGAGACCCAGTACTTC. The chain recombines TRBV18 with TRBJ2-5; 8 nucleotides align to TRBD2. V lost 3 bases, J lost 5 bases, and 8 bases stayed unmatched. The germline V gene has CDR1 KGHSH and CDR2 LQKENI. The length of the CDR3 is 15 residues.